The 8 T cell receptor beta chains below come from one sample, sequenced in a study of low-dose radiotherapy and immunotherapy resistance in tumors. cDNA synthesis used a TRAV/TRBV-specific primer set for both chains. TCR amplification involved 20 to 25 PCR cycles with a constant-region primer and V-primer adapter. MiXCR, run by TCRdb on the reads, gives a single entry per CDR3 protein. The sample includes about 12,000 distinct CDR3 sequences, 65% to 85% of them seen just once. The receptors shown here come from a human donor with advanced metastatic prostate, ovarian, gallbladder or colorectal cancer (not recorded which). This table probably holds off-target reads from a library built for another chain.

The rearrangement joins TRBV5-5 to TRBJ1-1; D is unresolved. The CDR3 consists of 13 residues. CDR1 and CDR2 from the germline V gene are SGHKS and YYEKEE (reference sequence). V shed 1 base and J shed 0 bases, with 4 bases lying between them. Here the CDR3 reads CASSLLLNTEAFF. The CDR3 nucleotides are TGTGCCAGCAGCTTGCTCCTGAACACTGAAGCTTTCTTT.

In nucleotides, the CDR3 is TGCAGTGCTAGCTGGCCCAGCCAGGGGCCCCAGCATTTT. Translation: CSASWPSQGPQHF. This chain links TRBV20-1 with TRBJ1-5; tentatively, D is TRBD1 (5 bases). V lost 3 bases to trimming and J lost 9 bases, with 15 bases between them. Germline V gene sequence: CDR1 DFQATT, CDR2 SNEGSKA (reference sequence). The length of the CDR3 is 13 residues.

The V call is TRBV3-1, the J call TRBJ2-2; TRBD2 aligns across 10 bases. Germline lookup yields CDR1 LGHDT and CDR2 YNNKEL (reference sequence). Germline trimming cut 1 base from V and 0 bases from J; bases unmatched to any gene: 5. The CDR3 contains 18 residues. The CDR3 protein is CASSQGLAGAPNTGELFF. The CDR3 DNA is TGTGCCAGCAGCCAAGGGCTAGCGGGAGCCCCGAACACCGGGGAGCTGTTTTTT.

This chain connects TRBV20-1 to TRBJ1-5, with D unclear. The CDR3 totals 13 residues. The ends were cut back, 1 base at V and 4 bases at J, with 8 bases in the middle. Germline CDR1 DFQATT, CDR2 SNEGSKA (reference sequence). CDR3 DNA: TGCAGTGCTAGAGGACTGAAAAATCAGCCCCAGCATTTT. Protein sequence: CSARGLKNQPQHF.

The chain employs TRBV2 and TRBJ2-1, with D perhaps assigned TRBD1 or TRBD2 (6 bases each). The CDR3 has 12 amino acids. Germline V gives CDR1 SNHLY, CDR2 FYNNEI. Trimming shortened V by 11 bases and J by 7 bases, and 15 bases separated the two germline ends. The CDR3 DNA follows: TGTGCCCTAGATACGGGGGCGAATGAGCAGTTCTTC. Translating it yields CALDTGANEQFF. The variable domain in full, with the rest retrieved from reference TRBV2 and TRBJ2-1, is EPEVTQTPSHQVTQMGQEVILRCVPISNHLYFYWYRQILGQKVEFLVSFYNNEISEKSEIFDDQFSVERPDGSNFTLKIRSTKLEDSAMYFCALDTGANEQFFGPGTRLTVL.

The count of this clonotype is one. The rearrangement uses TRBV2 and TRBJ1-2; D uncertain. The CDR3 has 12 residues. V was pared by 0 bases and J by 13 bases, with 12 bases between. Germline assignment: CDR1 SNHLY and CDR2 FYNNEI. The CDR3 nucleotides read TGTGCCAGCAGTGAAGCGCGGTGGTCACGCACCTTC. Translation gives CASSEARWSRTF.

This clonotype has only a few counts. The CDR3 nucleotides are TGTGCCAGCAGCCCGGCGGCACAGGGAAATGAAAAACTGTTTTTT. It specifies CASSPAAQGNEKLFF. The gene calls are TRBV5-5 and TRBJ1-4, with D maybe TRBD1 (6 bases). V was clipped by 4 bases and J by 5 bases, with 15 bases between them. The germline V gene has CDR1 SGHKS and CDR2 YYEKEE (reference sequence). The CDR3 length is 15 residues.

The rearrangement uses TRBV5-1 and TRBJ1-1; possible D gene TRBD1, 6 bases. CDR3 length equals 15 residues. V lost 4 bases and J 3 bases, leaving 16 bases between the germline ends. Germline V lookup: CDR1 SGHRS, CDR2 YFSETQ. CDR3 bases: TGCGCCAGCAGCGCCACAGGGAGCCTTGACACTGAAGCTTTCTTT. This gives the protein CASSATGSLDTEAFF.